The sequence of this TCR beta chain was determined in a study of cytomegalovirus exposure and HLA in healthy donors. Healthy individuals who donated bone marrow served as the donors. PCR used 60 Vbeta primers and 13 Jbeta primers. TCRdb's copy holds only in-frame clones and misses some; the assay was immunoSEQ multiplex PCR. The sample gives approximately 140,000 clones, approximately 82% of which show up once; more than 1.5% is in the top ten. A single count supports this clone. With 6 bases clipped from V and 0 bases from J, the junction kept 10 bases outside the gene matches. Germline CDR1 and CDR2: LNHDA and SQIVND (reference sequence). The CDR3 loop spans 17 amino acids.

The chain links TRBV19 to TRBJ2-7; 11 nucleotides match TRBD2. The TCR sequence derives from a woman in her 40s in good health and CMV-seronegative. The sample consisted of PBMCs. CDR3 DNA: TGTGCCAGTAGCCCATGGTTAGCGGGAGGGTTCTCCTACGAGCAGTACTTC. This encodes CASSPWLAGGFSYEQYF.